This T cell receptor beta chain is drawn from a study of T-cell memory formation after mild COVID-19. Turning to the study itself: Clusters of TCRs were largely donor specific. Study findings and constraints: A second wave expanding day 15 to 37 was CD4+-biased; contracting clones were balanced. The finding that pre-infection memory included some responding clones suggested that cross-reactive memory joined.

Germline loops: CDR1 SQVTM, CDR2 ANQGSEA. The CDR3 spans 15 residues. Trimming cost V 7 bases and J 8 bases; bases outside gene matches: 18. MiXCR, run by TCRdb on the 5' RACE reads, gives a single entry per CDR3 protein. The sample holds 350,000 to 500,000 distinct CDR3 sequences, 15% to 20% seen once. The sample holds a few counts of this clonotype. What it binds is unknown. Sequencing was done on a sample of PBMCs or a T cell subset sorted from them (not recorded which). The genes are TRBV29-1 and TRBJ2-7; 9 nucleotides agree with TRBD2. The TCR sequence derives from an adult woman who had mild COVID-19 (a few samples of this study predate the infection). Cell type and time point are not known. The CDR3 spells CSATPGVSTSGKQYF. The CDR3 nucleotides are TGCAGCGCGACTCCGGGGGTGTCGACTAGCGGAAAGCAGTACTTC.